Below are 30 T cell receptor beta chains sequenced from a single sample in a study of T cell responses to AZD1222 COVID-19 vaccine. The repertoire was sequenced with immunoSEQ multiplex PCR; TCRdb's copy has only in-frame clones and lacks some. In the table there are 110,000 or so clones, about nine tenths of which are singletons. This material consisted of peripheral blood, taken on day 0 of AZD1222 vaccination. Every receptor here comes from an adult in good health.

CDR3 sequence (DNA): TGTGCCACACAGGAGGGCAATGAGCAGTTCTTC. Translation: CATQEGNEQFF. The chain couples TRBV12-3 or TRBV12-4 to TRBJ2-1; maybe TRBD2 (6 bases). The CDR3 extends over 11 amino acids. V was clipped by 10 bases and J by 6 bases, with 10 bases between them.

The chain uses TRBV12-3 or TRBV12-4 and TRBJ1-1; tentatively, D is TRBD1 (5 bases). Trimming removed 3 bases from V and 4 bases from J, with 9 bases in between. The CDR3 runs 13 residues. DNA of the CDR3: TGTGCCAGCAGTTTCTCCGACAGCACTGAAGCTTTCTTT. Translated: CASSFSDSTEAFF.

The chain recombines TRBV7-2 with TRBJ2-1, with 10 bases that match TRBD2. Germline lookup yields CDR1 SGHTA and CDR2 FQGNSA. V was clipped by 5 bases and J by 0 bases; unmatched bases: 7. The CDR3 extends over 17 amino acids. This chain's CDR3 is CASSPQSGGASYNEQFF. For the CDR3, the DNA is TGTGCCAGCAGCCCGCAGAGCGGGGGGGCCTCCTACAATGAGCAGTTCTTC.

The chain joins TRBV15 to TRBJ1-1; possible D gene TRBD1, 6 bases. Looked up from germline, CDR1 is LNHNV and CDR2 is YYDKDF (reference sequence). The CDR3 length is 16 residues. V shed 3 bases and J shed 0 bases, with 14 bases lying between them. The CDR3 loop reads CATSSSNRDMNTEAFF. The CDR3 DNA sequence: TGTGCCACCAGCAGCTCGAACAGGGACATGAACACTGAAGCTTTCTTT.

CDR3 sequence reads: CASSLDQSGDTQYF. The CDR3 DNA sequence: TGTGCCAGCAGCTTAGATCAAAGCGGAGATACGCAGTATTTT. V and J are TRBV7-9 and TRBJ2-3; the D gene is possibly TRBD2 (5 bases). V was cut by 1 base and J by 5 bases, with 10 bases left in between. The CDR3 consists of 14 residues. Germline V gene data show CDR1 as SEHNR and CDR2 as FQNEAQ (reference sequence).

This clone was counted a few times. The chain uses TRBV7-3 and TRBJ1-2; D is perhaps TRBD1 (5 bases). Germline CDR1 and CDR2: SGHTA and FQGTGA. CDR3 length: 13 amino acids. The germline V and J ends were trimmed by 3 bases and 7 bases, with 12 bases remaining between them. The CDR3 bases are TGTGCCAGCAGCTTCATGGGGGGAACTGGCTACACCTTC. Translating gives CASSFMGGTGYTF. Full variable domain (outside the CDR3, taken from reference TRBV7-3 and TRBJ1-2): GAGVSQTPSNKVTEKGKYVELRCDPISGHTALYWYRQSLGQGPEFLIYFQGTGAADDSGLPNDRFFAVRPEGSVSTLKIQRTERGDSAVYLCASSFMGGTGYTFGSGTRLTVV.

This chain uses TRBV6-9 with TRBJ2-7; a possible D gene is TRBD2 (5 bases). Deletions cut 2 bases from V and 0 bases from J, with 8 bases between. Germline V lookup: CDR1 MNHGY, CDR2 SVAAGI. This CDR3 comprises 14 residues. This CDR3 is CASSYAGSSYEQYF. In DNA form, the CDR3 reads TGTGCCAGCAGTTATGCGGGTTCCTCCTACGAGCAGTACTTC.

The rearrangement joins TRBV14 to TRBJ2-3; tentative D call: TRBD1 (6 bases). The CDR3 runs to 16 residues. V lost 2 bases, J lost 6 bases, and 18 bases lay in between. The germline CDR1 and CDR2 sequences are SGHDN and FVKESK. CDR3 DNA sequence: TGTGCCAGCAGCCAACAAGAAGGGATTAGGGGGGATACGCAGTATTTT. It specifies CASSQQEGIRGDTQYF.

This chain connects TRBV18 to TRBJ1-1; 8 positions agree with TRBD1. The length of the CDR3 is 14 residues. The junction had 3 bases not matched to a gene; V was cut back by 5 bases and J by 1 base. Germline CDR1 reads KGHSH; CDR2 reads LQKENI. CDR3 protein: CASSKGQENTEAFF. For the CDR3, the DNA is TGTGCCAGCTCAAAGGGACAGGAGAACACTGAAGCTTTCTTT.

The rearrangement links TRBV18 to TRBJ1-5; D may be TRBD1 (5 bases). V was clipped by 2 bases and J by 3 bases, with 8 bases between them. The CDR3 length is 14 residues. Germline V gene lookup returns CDR1 KGHSH and CDR2 LQKENI. The CDR3 loop is CASSPGAFNQPQHF. The CDR3 DNA follows: TGTGCCAGCTCACCAGGGGCGTTCAATCAGCCCCAGCATTTT.

The chain links TRBV5-4 to TRBJ1-2, with D perhaps TRBD1 (5 bases). This CDR3 comprises 15 residues. Trimming removed 0 bases from V and 3 bases from J, with 12 bases in between. Germline V gene lookup returns CDR1 SGHNT and CDR2 YYREEE (reference sequence). The DNA for the CDR3 is TGTGCCAGCAGCTTGGTCGCCGGGACGGACTATGGCTACACCTTC. This encodes CASSLVAGTDYGYTF. The full variable domain, with the rest looked up from reference TRBV5-4 and TRBJ1-2, is ETGVTQSPTHLIKTRGQQVTLRCSSQSGHNTVSWYQQALGQGPQFIFQYYREEENGRGNFPPRFSGLQFPNYSSELNVNALELDDSALYLCASSLVAGTDYGYTFGSGTRLTVV.

J is TRBJ2-1 and V is TRBV7-6; 8 bases fit TRBD1. This CDR3 contains 15 residues. CDR1 is SGHVS, CDR2 FNYEAQ, per germline. The V segment lost 5 bases and the J segment 5 bases; nucleotides outside the gene matches: 8. The CDR3, as DNA: TGTGCCAGCAGCCCTCAGGGGGCGGTCGACAATGAGCAGTTCTTC. Residues: CASSPQGAVDNEQFF.

In its sample, this clone was seen a few times. The CDR3: CASVWIAYGRSYNEQFF. The CDR3 region has the DNA TGTGCCAGCGTCTGGATAGCATATGGCAGATCCTACAATGAGCAGTTCTTC. This chain uses TRBV3-1 (or the pseudogene TRBV3-2) with TRBJ2-1, with D uncertain. V lost 8 bases and J lost 1, with 21 bases in between. There are 17 residues in the CDR3. The germline V gene has CDR1 LGHDT and CDR2 YNNKEL (reference sequence).

The genes are TRBV6-5 and TRBJ1-5; D is undetermined. Germline-derived CDR1 and CDR2 are MNHEY and SVGAGI. This CDR3 spans 13 amino acids. V lost 3 bases to trimming and J lost 3 bases, with 6 bases between them. The chain's CDR3 is CASSYGNNQPQHF. The CDR3 DNA is TGTGCCAGCAGTTATGGCAACAATCAGCCCCAGCATTTT.

This chain joins TRBV12-5 and TRBJ2-5, with 8 positions matching TRBD2. Germline loops: CDR1 LGHNT, CDR2 FRNRAP. The CDR3 loop spans 13 amino acids. V lost 8 bases, J lost 2 bases, and 4 bases stayed unmatched. As DNA, the CDR3 is TGTGCTAGTAGGATAGCGGGACAAGAGACCCAGTACTTC. Translating gives CASRIAGQETQYF.

As regards this clone: The same CDR3 is also encoded by other DNA sequences in this sample. The chain is built from TRBV6-2 or TRBV6-3 and TRBJ1-1; tentatively, D is TRBD1 (5 bases). Germline V CDR1 and CDR2: MNHEY, SVGEGT. The V end was cut by 2 bases, the J end by 2 bases, with 6 bases between. The CDR3 loop spans 13 amino acids. CDR3 loop: CASSYGGNTEAFF. CDR3 nucleotides: TGTGCCAGCAGTTACGGGGGTAACACTGAAGCTTTCTTT.

The chain has TRBV10-1 and TRBJ2-5, with TRBD2 matching 10 bases. The CDR3 sequence is 15 residues long. Looked up from germline, CDR1 is WNHNN and CDR2 is SYGVQD (reference sequence). The V segment lost 3 bases and the J segment 3 bases; nucleotides outside the gene matches: 4. The CDR3 loop reads CASSDGLAGEETQYF. The CDR3 DNA reads TGCGCCAGCAGTGACGGGCTAGCGGGAGAAGAGACCCAGTACTTC.

This clone was detected only once. The chain carries TRBV29-1 and TRBJ2-1, with D perhaps TRBD2 (5 bases). The CDR3 covers 14 residues. V was clipped by 2 bases and J by 6 bases, with 14 bases between them. The germline gives CDR1 SQVTM, CDR2 ANQGSEA. As DNA, the CDR3 is TGCAGCGTTGAATTTGGTTCGGGGTCCAATGAGCAGTTCTTC. Translating gives CSVEFGSGSNEQFF.

The chain couples TRBV5-1 to TRBJ2-7; TRBD2 agrees at 8 bases. The CDR3 is 14 amino acids. The V and J ends lost 0 bases and 8 bases, in that order; junction bases with no gene match: 7. Germline V gene lookup returns CDR1 SGHRS and CDR2 YFSETQ. Here the CDR3 reads CASSLDREGQKQYF. The CDR3 DNA reads as TGCGCCAGCAGCTTGGACCGGGAGGGCCAAAAGCAGTACTTC.

This clone was detected only once. The V and J genes are TRBV27 and TRBJ1-2; D possibly corresponds to TRBD1 (5 bases). The CDR3 is 15 amino acids. V lost 4 bases, J lost 4 bases, and 16 bases lay in between. CDR1 MNHEY and CDR2 SMNVEV come from the germline V gene (reference sequence). The CDR3 DNA follows: TGTGCCAGCAGTTGGGGCTCGGGACTTAGCTATGGCTACACCTTC. It codes for CASSWGSGLSYGYTF.

The table lists this clone with a count of one. The CDR3 DNA reads as TGTGCCAGCAGCCTAGCGGGGGGCCAGGATACGCAGTATTTT. Encoded protein: CASSLAGGQDTQYF. The J gene is TRBJ2-3, the V gene TRBV6-4, with TRBD2 matching 11 bases. CDR1 MRHNA and CDR2 SNTAGT come from the germline V gene. This CDR3 comprises 14 residues. Germline trimming cut 6 bases from V and 6 bases from J; bases unmatched to any gene: 5.

V usage is TRBV5-1 and J usage is TRBJ1-2; 8 nucleotides align to TRBD1. This CDR3 contains 16 residues. Trimming removed 0 bases from V and 4 bases from J; junction bases left unmatched: 8. Germline V gives CDR1 SGHRS, CDR2 YFSETQ. CDR3 in amino acids: CASSLGRTGIGYGYTF. CDR3 nucleotide sequence: TGCGCCAGCAGCTTGGGGCGGACAGGGATCGGCTATGGCTACACCTTC.

The table lists this clone with a few counts. The chain is built from TRBV7-3 and TRBJ2-3, with D tentatively TRBD2 (5 bases). V was shortened by 5 bases and J by 7 bases, with 13 bases between the two germline ends. The length of the CDR3 is 13 residues. The germline gives CDR1 SGHTA, CDR2 FQGTGA. CDR3 residues: CASSPDSGYTQYF. The CDR3 region has the DNA TGTGCCAGCAGCCCCGACTCGGGGTATACGCAGTATTTT.

This clone came up once. The V gene is TRBV12-3 or TRBV12-4, the J gene TRBJ1-4, with no clear D. The length of the CDR3 is 12 residues. V was shortened by 5 bases and J by 8 bases, with 9 bases between the two germline ends. This chain's CDR3 is CASSPVPEKLFF. CDR3 coding DNA: TGTGCCAGCAGTCCTGTTCCCGAAAAACTGTTTTTT.

The chain carries TRBV6-5 and TRBJ2-3; tentatively, D is TRBD2 (5 bases). Germline assignment: CDR1 MNHEY and CDR2 SVGAGI. This CDR3 comprises 16 residues. The germline V and J ends were trimmed by 2 bases and 3 bases, with 15 bases remaining between them. CDR3: CASSYGSGGSTDTQYF. For the CDR3, the DNA is TGTGCCAGCAGTTACGGGTCGGGCGGGTCTACAGATACGCAGTATTTT.

The J gene is TRBJ1-3, the V gene TRBV18, with unresolved D. Germline V gene sequence: CDR1 KGHSH, CDR2 LQKENI. CDR3 length equals 14 residues. Between the trimmed V and J ends, which lost 3 bases and 2 bases, there was a span of 8 bases. The CDR3 sequence is CASSPTETGNTIYF. The CDR3 DNA reads TGTGCCAGCTCACCTACTGAGACTGGAAACACCATATATTTT.

This chain uses TRBV10-3 with TRBJ1-1; D ambiguous. This CDR3 contains 15 residues. The V gene lost 7 bases and the J gene lost 3 bases, with 18 bases spanning the gap. Germline loops: CDR1 ENHRY, CDR2 SYGVKD. The CDR3 nucleotides read TGTGCCATCATCCAAGAGAGCCGGAGGGACACTGAAGCTTTCTTT. Residues: CAIIQESRRDTEAFF.

The chain links TRBV9 to TRBJ2-1; 12 bases align to TRBD1. The CDR3 sequence is 16 residues long. CDR1 and CDR2 (germline): SGDLS, YYNGEE. With V trimmed by 4 bases and J by 8 bases, 10 bases remained unmatched. CDR3 sequence reads: CASSPRDRGRLHEQFF. The CDR3 DNA reads as TGTGCCAGCAGCCCCAGGGACAGGGGGCGGTTACATGAGCAGTTCTTC.

In nucleotides, the CDR3 is TGTGCCAGCAGTATCCTCGGGCGGGGAAACACCATATATTTT. It specifies CASSILGRGNTIYF. J is TRBJ1-3 and V is TRBV6-5; D unclear. V was cut by 5 bases and J by 4 bases, with 12 bases left in between. This CDR3 comprises 14 residues. Germline lookup yields CDR1 MNHEY and CDR2 SVGAGI.

The sample holds one count of this clone. The chain recombines TRBV4-1 with TRBJ2-1; no firm D call. CDR1 is MGHRA, CDR2 YSYEKL, per germline. The CDR3 consists of 16 residues. V lost 1 base and J lost 6, with 16 bases in between. The DNA for the CDR3 is TGCGCCAGCAGCCAAGGGCTGCGAAATTTAGTCAATGAGCAGTTCTTC. Protein sequence: CASSQGLRNLVNEQFF.